This TCR beta chain was profiled in a study of shared clonotypes between healthy human individuals (TCRdb year 2020). With regard to the full study: The cohort included a few men and two women between 18 and 49 years of age. Leukapheresis yielded between about 0.94 and 9 billion PBMCs per donor. To estimate repertoire size and how much clonotypes are shared between individuals, the study performed deep sequencing of blood TCR repertoires from a handful of healthy adults. For each donor, CD4 naive and CD4 memory were each given three plates, CD8 naive was given two plates, and CD8 memory was given one plate. To increase sequencing depth and limit assay-specific biases, different laboratories used diverse techniques to prepare libraries and sequence TCR repertoires.

The germline ends are 13 bases apart after V is trimmed by 7 bases and J by 1 base. From its cysteine to its phenylalanine, the CDR3 spans 14 amino acids. Only the CDR3 DNA stays, 42 bases, in frame from base 1. Per the germline V gene, MNHEY is the CDR1 and SVGAGI is the CDR2. TCR CDR3 regions were amplified from genomic DNA by multiplex PCR using the deep immunoSEQ assay. Extracted genomic DNA from each cell subset was spread evenly across all wells of several immunoSEQ 96-well plates, with each plate serving as a replicate. For sorted subsets, around 0.2 ug genomic DNA, equal to 30,000 or so T cell genomes, was loaded into each replicate PCR. Purified libraries were quantified with a Qubit 3.0 fluorometer, sized on a Bioanalyzer 2100, and re-quantified with the KAPA Library Quantification kit. A separate single-read 150-cycle Illumina NextSeq 550 flow cell was used to sequence each immunoSEQ 96-well plate. Turning to the authors' computational methods: Because the immunoSEQ output held only junctional sequences and lacked quality scores, the filtering could not match the filtering applied to full-length reads. To assign V/J genes and CDR3, sequences were annotated against IMGT germline references using PyIR, a Python wrapper for IgBLAST v1.9. Reads were filtered out if the reads had weak V/J assignments (E-value above 1e-6), no CDR3, stop codons, out-of-frame junctions, or ambiguous translated residues. V3J clonotypes were defined as sequences sharing the same inferred V gene, J gene, and CDR3 amino acid sequence. Percentage overlap between repertoires was calculated by dividing the number of shared unique clonotypes by the size of the smaller repertoire. RTK rarefaction, the Chao1 estimator, and Recon v2.1 estimates of unobserved clonotypes were used to assess repertoire richness. OLGA was used to compute generation probabilities for all TCRbeta clonotypes that the gDNA method yielded from a handful of donors. The table comes from immuneACCESS by way of TCRdb, which keeps in-frame sequences with V and J called. Part of the clones is missing from these tables; in studies checked, under half for an unresolved V gene and the rest for unknown reasons. V and J calls and clone size come straight from that table; D and trimming were deduced from the DNA. The sample yields 1.5 million to 2.5 million clones; approximately 94% were counted once. The ten largest clones add up to 1.2% of the sample.

CD8 naive samples consisted of CD45RO-negative cells that were positively selected for CCR7, yielding a CD45RA+CCR7+ population without TemRA cells. Healthy HIV-negative adults with no recently reported acute infections or vaccinations were included as donors. Every donor was a Caucasian adult living in Nashville, Tennessee, USA. After blood collection by leukapheresis, PBMCs were isolated using Ficoll-Histopaque density gradient centrifugation and then cryopreserved in the vapor phase of liquid nitrogen. Analytical flow cytometry was used to check the purity and quantity of every magnetically sorted T cell population. Genomic DNA was isolated from every sorted fraction and measured by UV absorbance on a Nanodrop 2000c. Comment on this clone: What antigen it recognizes has not been identified. There are no base qualities to consult, and no much larger clone falls within one base.

The study at large found these results: Naive subsets generally had larger estimated clonotype richness than memory subsets. Rarefaction of sorted-subset datasets indicated incomplete sequencing despite the large sequencing depth. Based on pairwise subsampling, the degree of clonotype sharing among donors was expected to be affected by sequencing depth. Roughly 5.2% of naive CD4, roughly 3.6% of naive CD8, about 2.1% of memory CD4, and 0.35% to 0.5% of memory CD8 clonotypes were shared across several donors. Only blood was sampled, and tissue TCR repertoires likely differ from those in blood. Compared with non-shared clonotypes, the clonotypes found in all four sorted-subset donors had higher generation probabilities. The genetic and exposure-history diversity represented was limited by the small number of donors.

The sequenced sample was naive CD8+ T cells sorted from blood. Reading the label with the study, this specimen's cell subset or site is: CD45RA+CCR7+. The chain is made from TRBV6-5 and TRBJ2-5; the D gene lacks a confident call. The sequence was obtained from a man younger than 35 in good health. The DNA reads TGTGCCAGCACCGCACTCGGAACCCAAGAGACCCAGTACTTC. Its translation reads: CASTALGTQETQYF.